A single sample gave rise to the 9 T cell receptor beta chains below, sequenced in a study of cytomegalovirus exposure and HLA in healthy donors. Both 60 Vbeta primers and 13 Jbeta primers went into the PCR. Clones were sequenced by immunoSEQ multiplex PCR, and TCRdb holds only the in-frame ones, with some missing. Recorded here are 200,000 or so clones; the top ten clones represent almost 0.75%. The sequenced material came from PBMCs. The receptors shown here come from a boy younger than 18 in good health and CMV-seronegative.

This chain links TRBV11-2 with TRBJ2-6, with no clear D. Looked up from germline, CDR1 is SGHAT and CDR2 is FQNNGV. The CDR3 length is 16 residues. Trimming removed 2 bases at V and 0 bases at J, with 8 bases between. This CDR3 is CASSLSDYSGANVLTF. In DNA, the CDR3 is TGTGCCAGCAGCTTAAGCGATTACTCTGGGGCCAACGTCCTGACTTTC.

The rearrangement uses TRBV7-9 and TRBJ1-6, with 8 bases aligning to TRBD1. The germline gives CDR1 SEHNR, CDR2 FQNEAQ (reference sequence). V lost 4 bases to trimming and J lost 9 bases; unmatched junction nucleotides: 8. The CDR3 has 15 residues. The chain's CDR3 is CASSYLTGEPSPLHF. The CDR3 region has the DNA TGTGCCAGCAGCTACTTGACAGGGGAGCCTTCACCCCTCCACTTT.

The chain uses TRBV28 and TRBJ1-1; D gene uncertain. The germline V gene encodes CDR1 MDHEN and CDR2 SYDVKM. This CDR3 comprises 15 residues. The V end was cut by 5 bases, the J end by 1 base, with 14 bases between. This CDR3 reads CASSERSGRNTEAFF. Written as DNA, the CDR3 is TGTGCCAGCAGTGAAAGATCGGGGAGGAACACTGAAGCTTTCTTT.

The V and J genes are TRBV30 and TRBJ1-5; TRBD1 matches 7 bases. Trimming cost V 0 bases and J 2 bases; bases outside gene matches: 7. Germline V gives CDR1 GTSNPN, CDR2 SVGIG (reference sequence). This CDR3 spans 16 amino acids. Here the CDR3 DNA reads TGTGCCTGGAGTGTCGGGCTAGGGGGCGGCAATCAGCCCCAGCATTTT. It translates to CAWSVGLGGGNQPQHF.

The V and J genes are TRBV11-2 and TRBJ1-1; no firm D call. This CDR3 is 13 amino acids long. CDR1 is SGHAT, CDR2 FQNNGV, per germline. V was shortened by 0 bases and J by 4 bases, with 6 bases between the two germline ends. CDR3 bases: TGTGCCAGCAGCTTAGATAGAGCCACTGAAGCTTTCTTT. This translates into CASSLDRATEAFF.

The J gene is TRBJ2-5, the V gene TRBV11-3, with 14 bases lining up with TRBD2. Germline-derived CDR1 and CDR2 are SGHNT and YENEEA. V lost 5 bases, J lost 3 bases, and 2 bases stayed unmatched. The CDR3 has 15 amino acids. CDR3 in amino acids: CASSPGLAGEETQYF. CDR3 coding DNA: TGTGCCAGCAGCCCGGGACTAGCGGGAGAAGAGACCCAGTACTTC.

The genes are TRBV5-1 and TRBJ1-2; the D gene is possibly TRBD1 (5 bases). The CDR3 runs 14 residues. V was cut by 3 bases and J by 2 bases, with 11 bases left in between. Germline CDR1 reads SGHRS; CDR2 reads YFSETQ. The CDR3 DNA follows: TGCGCCAGCAGCTCTCCGGGGGAAAACTATGGCTACACCTTC. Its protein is CASSSPGENYGYTF.

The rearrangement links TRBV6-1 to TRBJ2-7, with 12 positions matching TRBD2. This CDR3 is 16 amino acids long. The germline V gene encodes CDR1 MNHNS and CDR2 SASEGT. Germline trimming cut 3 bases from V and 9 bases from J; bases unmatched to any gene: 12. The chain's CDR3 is CASSDQRASGGGRQYF. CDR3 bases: TGTGCCAGCAGTGATCAGAGGGCTAGCGGGGGGGGGAGGCAGTACTTC.

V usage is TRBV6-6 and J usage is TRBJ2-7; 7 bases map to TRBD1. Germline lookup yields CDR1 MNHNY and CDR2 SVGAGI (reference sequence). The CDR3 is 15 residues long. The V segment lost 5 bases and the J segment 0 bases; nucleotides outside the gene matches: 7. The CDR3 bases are TGTGCCAGCAGTCCCGGACAGGTTAGCTCCTACGAGCAGTACTTC. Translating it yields CASSPGQVSSYEQYF.